This T cell receptor beta chain was captured by sequencing in a study of T cell changes during pregnancy in multiple sclerosis. Produced via immunoSEQ multiplex PCR; TCRdb's table is partial and in-frame only. The data contain around 63,000 clones, about 94% of them singletons. The V end lost 3 bases, the J end lost 3 bases, and 9 bases lay between the germline ends. CDR3 length: 13 amino acids. CDR1 and CDR2 (germline): MNHNS, SASEGT. The chain carries TRBV6-1 and TRBJ2-7; TRBD2 might be the D (5 bases). This receptor was taken from a female donor in good health, enrolled as a control in a pregnancy study. The input for sequencing was peripheral blood, taken in the third trimester of pregnancy. The CDR3 DNA reads as TGTGCCAGCAGTGACAAGGAGGTCTACGAGCAGTACTTC. It encodes CASSDKEVYEQYF.